A selection of T cell receptor beta chains follows, all from one sample in a study of shared clonotypes between healthy human individuals. Here immunoSEQ multiplex PCR was the method, and the copy in TCRdb shows in-frame clones only, minus some. Altogether some 350,000 clones are present, around 72% being singletons, with the ten largest covering around 10%. The specimen was memory CD4+ T cells sorted from blood. The source is a man aged 25 to 40 in good health. The CDR3 runs from the conserved cysteine through the conserved F or W. Expanded clones are given a class, and other clones once, few, many or no size at all.

v_call	j_call	clone_size	cdr3_aa
TRBV7-2	TRBJ1-5	few	CASSAVGRRNQPQHF
TRBV2	TRBJ2-3	NA	CASTSGSWYTDTQYF
TRBV9	TRBJ2-5	NA	CASSRRTGGAETQYF
TRBV11-3	TRBJ2-3	NA	CASSLSGSSTDTQYF
TRBV5-6	TRBJ2-1	NA	CASSLWVLNEQFF
TRBV25-1	TRBJ1-2	once	CASRKGLGGYTF
TRBV7-2	TRBJ2-6	NA	CASSLAFRANVLTF
TRBV19	TRBJ1-5	once	CASSSSRSSNQPQHF
TRBV19	TRBJ2-2	NA	CASSMGTSGTGELFF
TRBV29-1	TRBJ2-3	NA	CSVGRGQSTDTQYF
TRBV10-2	TRBJ2-3	NA	CASSPRTSGSPDTQYF
TRBV10-3	TRBJ2-1	few	CAISESPYREQFF
TRBV7-9	TRBJ1-4	NA	CASSALLGAKGANEKLFF
TRBV4-1	TRBJ1-1	NA	CASSYDRVRTEAFF
TRBV10-3	TRBJ2-3	NA	CAISESRVQGTQYF
TRBV15	TRBJ2-3	NA	CATSQGGTDTQYF
TRBV5-5	TRBJ1-5	once	CASSLPGQPQHF
TRBV7-6	TRBJ2-1	few	CASQRGLAGLENEQFF
TRBV2	TRBJ2-1	many	CASRARSGGVFDEQFF
TRBV5-8	TRBJ1-5	few	CASSPEGASNQPQHF
TRBV11-2	TRBJ2-2	NA	CASRTGPNTGELFF
TRBV6-6	TRBJ2-6	NA	CASRLRGPGANVLTF
TRBV4-2	TRBJ2-5	NA	CASSQELAGGQETQYF
TRBV6-1	TRBJ1-2	NA	CASSARAPSRGYGYTF
TRBV5-5	TRBJ2-3	NA	CASSLVSYTTDTQYF
TRBV27	TRBJ1-5	NA	CASSITLGGNQPQHF
TRBV9	TRBJ1-1	NA	CASSSGIIVAEAFF
TRBV28	TRBJ1-1	NA	CASSFWGGLNTEAFF
TRBV9	TRBJ2-4	NA	CASSPPGTKNIQYF
TRBV6-5	TRBJ2-7	NA	CASSTWGGHYEQYF
TRBV5-1	TRBJ2-7	NA	CASRRGTSSEQYF
TRBV2	TRBJ1-1	NA	CASTFGNRGKGTEAFF
TRBV28	TRBJ2-5	few	CASRPGTSGRFETQYF
TRBV5-5	TRBJ2-3	NA	CASSLIMSGGSTDTQYF
TRBV29-1	TRBJ1-4	NA	CSVEGQGPFANEKLFF
TRBV2	TRBJ1-5	NA	CASSPTLGGVSNQPQHF
TRBV28	TRBJ1-2	few	CASRVGGGGINGYTF
TRBV5-5	TRBJ2-6	few	CASSPSGLAGAGANVLTF
TRBV6-6	TRBJ2-1	once	CASSYGAGLAGEAFF